This T cell receptor beta chain was recovered during a study of shared clonotypes between healthy human individuals. Trimming shortened V by 3 bases and J by 5 bases, and 13 bases separated the two germline ends. Germline loops: CDR1 SEHNR, CDR2 FQNEAQ (reference sequence). This CDR3 comprises 14 residues. It was at deep level that the assay was run. Sequencing was performed with immunoSEQ multiplex PCR; in TCRdb, only in-frame clones are kept and a portion is missing. The sample has some 1,900,000 clones, less than 95% seen once. Naive CD8 cells lacked CD45RO and underwent positive selection for CCR7, leaving out terminally differentiated effector memory CD45RA+ cells. Nashville, Tennessee was home to all donors, each a Caucasian adult.

The source of this sequence is a man between 18 and 29 years old in good health. The specimen sequenced was naive CD8+ T cells sorted from blood. The rearrangement joins TRBV7-9 to TRBJ2-5; a weak D match, TRBD2 (6 bases). CDR3 protein: CASSFSTGEETQYF. The CDR3 bases are TGTGCCAGCAGCTTCTCGACGGGGGAGGAGACCCAGTACTTC. The full variable domain, with the rest looked up from reference TRBV7-9 and TRBJ2-5, is DTGVSQNPRHKITKRGQNVTFRCDPISEHNRLYWYRQTLGQGPEFLTYFQNEAQLEKSRLLSDRFSAERPKGSFSTLEIQRTEQGDSAMYLCASSFSTGEETQYFGPGTRLLVL.